This is a list of T cell receptor beta chains from one sample in a study of CD8+CD57+ T cells in acquired aplastic anemia. TCRdb ran MiXCR on the reads and lists one entry per CDR3 protein. The sample lists roughly 130,000 distinct CDR3 sequences; about 48% were seen once. Material: sorted CD4+, CD8+, or CD8+CD57+ T cells (not recorded which) from PBMCs. Receptors originate from a human donor in good health, serving as a control. The CDR3 runs from the conserved cysteine through the conserved F or W. Each record gives: CDR3 protein, CDR3 DNA, clone size, V gene, D gene, J gene. A D gene is named only where the DNA matches it firmly. The size field is filled for only some rows; it gives once, few, many or a size class.

cdr3_aa: CASSEAVRREPLHF; cdr3_nt: TGCGCCAGCAGTGAGGCTGTTCGAAGGGAACCCCTCCACTTT; clone_size: many; v_call: TRBV10-2; d_call: .; j_call: TRBJ1-6
cdr3_aa: CASSSRGGGAGTGELFF; cdr3_nt: TGTGCCAGCAGCTCCCGGGGCGGGGGGGCAGGCACCGGGGAGCTGTTTTTT; clone_size: few; v_call: TRBV9; d_call: TRBD2; j_call: TRBJ2-2
cdr3_aa: CSASLQGAGNTIYF; cdr3_nt: TGCAGTGCTTCATTACAGGGGGCTGGAAACACCATATATTTT; clone_size: many; v_call: TRBV20-1; d_call: TRBD1; j_call: TRBJ1-3
cdr3_aa: CASSYSGLGDKDRGEKLFF; cdr3_nt: TGTGCCAGCAGTTACTCGGGATTGGGGGACAAAGATCGGGGTGAAAAACTGTTTTTT; clone_size: .; v_call: TRBV6-2/TRBV6-3; d_call: .; j_call: TRBJ1-4
cdr3_aa: CARQGRSNEKLFF; cdr3_nt: TGTGCCAGACAGGGGCGGTCTAATGAAAAACTGTTTTTT; clone_size: .; v_call: TRBV2; d_call: TRBD1; j_call: TRBJ1-4
cdr3_aa: CASSFGLAGGLSSTDTQYF; cdr3_nt: TGTGCCAGCAGCTTTGGACTAGCGGGGGGACTATCGAGCACAGATACGCAGTATTTT; clone_size: many; v_call: TRBV11-1; d_call: TRBD2; j_call: TRBJ2-3
cdr3_aa: CASNLRLAGGPTGELFF; cdr3_nt: TGCGCCAGCAACCTTAGACTAGCGGGGGGGCCCACCGGGGAGCTGTTTTTT; clone_size: .; v_call: TRBV10-1; d_call: TRBD2; j_call: TRBJ2-2
cdr3_aa: CSVEGRDYGYTF; cdr3_nt: TGCAGCGTTGAGGGCAGGGACTATGGCTACACCTTC; clone_size: few; v_call: TRBV29-1; d_call: .; j_call: TRBJ1-2
cdr3_aa: CASSEFVTDEQYF; cdr3_nt: TGTGCCAGCAGTGAATTTGTGACAGACGAGCAGTACTTC; clone_size: many; v_call: TRBV25-1; d_call: .; j_call: TRBJ2-7
cdr3_aa: CASIKEETQYF; cdr3_nt: TGTGCCAGCATTAAGGAAGAGACCCAGTACTTC; clone_size: once; v_call: TRBV2; d_call: .; j_call: TRBJ2-5
cdr3_aa: CATSEGQGKTEAFF; cdr3_nt: TGTGCCACCAGTGAAGGACAGGGGAAAACTGAAGCTTTCTTT; clone_size: .; v_call: TRBV24-1; d_call: TRBD1; j_call: TRBJ1-1
cdr3_aa: CSAISSGLNTGELFF; cdr3_nt: TGCAGTGCTATTTCAAGCGGGTTGAACACCGGGGAGCTGTTTTTT; clone_size: many; v_call: TRBV20-1; d_call: .; j_call: TRBJ2-2
cdr3_aa: CASRPPGTANTEAFF; cdr3_nt: TGTGCCAGCAGGCCCCCCGGGACAGCTAACACTGAAGCTTTCTTT; clone_size: many; v_call: TRBV12-3/TRBV12-4; d_call: TRBD1; j_call: TRBJ1-1
cdr3_aa: CASSLATLMGNTEAFF; cdr3_nt: TGTGCCAGCAGCTTGGCTACTCTCATGGGGAACACTGAAGCTTTCTTT; clone_size: few; v_call: TRBV5-5; d_call: .; j_call: TRBJ1-1
cdr3_aa: CATSRGQGNSPLHF; cdr3_nt: TGTGCCACTAGCAGAGGGCAGGGGAATTCACCCCTCCACTTT; clone_size: few; v_call: TRBV15; d_call: .; j_call: TRBJ1-6
cdr3_aa: CASSQPLAGGSYEQYF; cdr3_nt: TGCGCCAGCAGCCAACCTCTAGCGGGGGGTTCCTACGAGCAGTACTTC; clone_size: few; v_call: TRBV4-1; d_call: TRBD2; j_call: TRBJ2-7
cdr3_aa: CASRYSTGYEQYF; cdr3_nt: TGTGCCAGCAGATACTCGACTGGCTACGAGCAGTACTTC; clone_size: many; v_call: TRBV7-2; d_call: .; j_call: TRBJ2-7
cdr3_aa: CSAQPPRDRANGYTF; cdr3_nt: TGCAGTGCACAACCCCCCAGGGACAGGGCGAATGGCTACACCTTC; clone_size: once; v_call: TRBV20-1; d_call: TRBD1; j_call: TRBJ1-2
cdr3_aa: CATSRDTLATQYF; cdr3_nt: TGTGCCACCAGCAGAGATACGTTAGCTACGCAGTATTTT; clone_size: few; v_call: TRBV15; d_call: .; j_call: TRBJ2-3
cdr3_aa: CASTLMGGDSYEQYF; cdr3_nt: TGTGCCAGCACGCTAATGGGGGGGGACTCCTACGAGCAGTACTTC; clone_size: .; v_call: TRBV6-1; d_call: TRBD2; j_call: TRBJ2-7
cdr3_aa: CATSLGLNTEAFF; cdr3_nt: TGTGCCACCAGTTTAGGGTTGAACACTGAAGCTTTCTTT; clone_size: .; v_call: TRBV24-1; d_call: .; j_call: TRBJ1-1
cdr3_aa: CSAREGGANVLTF; cdr3_nt: TGCAGTGCTAGAGAGGGGGGGGCCAACGTCCTGACTTTC; clone_size: many; v_call: TRBV20-1; d_call: .; j_call: TRBJ2-6
cdr3_aa: CSSRTLEAQYF; cdr3_nt: TGCAGTTCGAGGACCTTGGAGGCCCAGTACTTC; clone_size: many; v_call: TRBV20-1; d_call: .; j_call: TRBJ2-5
cdr3_aa: CSANHGLTEAFF; cdr3_nt: TGCAGTGCTAACCACGGGTTGACTGAAGCTTTCTTT; clone_size: .; v_call: TRBV20-1; d_call: .; j_call: TRBJ1-1
cdr3_aa: CASSAGTSGGNEQFF; cdr3_nt: TGTGCCAGCAGCGCGGGGACTAGCGGGGGCAATGAGCAGTTCTTC; clone_size: .; v_call: TRBV7-3; d_call: TRBD2; j_call: TRBJ2-1